This T cell receptor (beta chain) was identified during a study of vaccination and CD4 T cells after COVID-19. Findings and limits, study-wide: Reactive clone data from convalescent patients indicated a median of about 88% appearing only post-vaccination. The median number of SARS-CoV-2-reactive clonotypes increased from roughly 19 to 38, a change that did not reach significance.

CDR1 is SNHLY, CDR2 FYNNEI, per germline. With 5 bases removed from V and 0 bases from J, the gap between germline ends came to 10 bases. CDR3 length: 14 residues. A word on this clonotype: The antigen is undetermined.

The assay that was used to sequence DNA from cultured CD4+ T cells was the Oncomine TCR Beta short-read assay. MiXCR, applied by TCRdb to the PCR reads, yields one record per CDR3 protein. The sample has fewer than 25,000 distinct CDR3 sequences; 38% are singletons. The treatment: roughly nine-day PBMC culture with coronavirus spike peptide pools or control peptides (ViraFEST assay). This clonotype was obtained from a human donor with COVID-19. The chain joins TRBV2 to TRBJ1-1, with D tentatively TRBD1 (5 bases). The sequencing input was cultured CD4+ T cells from blood. DNA of the CDR3: TGTGCCAGCAGTCGGGACGGGATGAACACTGAAGCTTTCTTT. Its protein product is CASSRDGMNTEAFF.